The clone carrying this T cell receptor (beta chain) has just a few counts. The sample comes from a study of T-cell memory formation after mild COVID-19. CDR3 length equals 15 residues. Trimming removed 7 bases from V and 6 bases from J; junction bases left unmatched: 6. Germline CDR1 is MNHEY and CDR2 is SMNVEV (reference sequence). With constant-segment primers, 5'RACE yielded cDNA libraries of TCR alpha and TCR beta that carried sample barcodes and UMIs. A single record per CDR3 protein comes from TCRdb applying MiXCR to the 5' RACE reads. This sample has tens of thousands of distinct CDR3 sequences, with approximately 30% found just once.

The sequenced material came from PBMCs or a T cell subset sorted from them (not recorded which). The TCR sequence derives from a young man who had mild COVID-19 (a few samples of this study predate the infection). Cell type and time point are not known. The chain links TRBV27 to TRBJ2-1, with TRBD2 identical over 13 bases. The CDR3 loop reads CASTFGTSGTNEQFF. CDR3 sequence (DNA): TGTGCCAGCACCTTCGGGACTAGCGGGACCAATGAGCAGTTCTTC.